Sequencing of this T cell receptor beta chain was carried out in a study of CD8 T cells in Susac syndrome. On the study more broadly: The sequenced Susac syndrome patients included six who had clinically active disease and eight who were in remission. Treatment at blood withdrawal was none, corticosteroids, or intravenous immunoglobulin alone in Susac syndrome patients.

An input of roughly 0.5 to 1 ug of RNA was subjected to reverse transcription using random hexamers. TCRdb reprocessed the immunoSEQ multiplex PCR reads via MiXCR and lists one record per CDR3 protein. The profile covers 55,000 to 75,000 distinct CDR3 sequences, with 93% appearing a single time and roughly 0.15% taken by the ten largest. About this clonotype: Its target is unknown.

Trimming took 6 bases from V and 0 from J; bases not matched to a gene: 4. Germline loops: CDR1 SNHLY, CDR2 FYNNEI. CDR3 size: 14 residues. Study-level results: CD4+ T cell repertoires in Susac syndrome exhibited no evidence of clonal expansion.

The V gene is TRBV2, the J gene TRBJ1-2, with 7 bases fitting TRBD1. This receptor was obtained from a human donor with Susac syndrome. The sequencing input was CD4+ T cells from PBMCs. The CDR3: CASRGDRANYGYTF. For the CDR3, the DNA is TGTGCCAGCAGGGGGGACAGAGCTAACTATGGCTACACCTTC.